This TCR beta chain is from a study of CD8+CD57+ T cells in acquired aplastic anemia. Genomic DNA, serving as template, underwent TCR beta VDJ and CDR3 profiling. One entry per CDR3 protein, called by TCRdb with MiXCR from the reads. The sample carries 100,000 to 150,000 distinct CDR3 sequences, around 48% recorded once. V lost 6 bases and J 4 bases, leaving 12 bases between the germline ends. This CDR3 has 13 amino acids. CDR1 and CDR2 (germline): SNHLY, FYNNEI. The chain uses TRBV2 and TRBJ1-1, with D unresolved. Sequenced input: sorted CD4+, CD8+, or CD8+CD57+ T cells (not recorded which) from PBMCs. This TCR was recovered from a human donor in good health, serving as a control. The DNA of the CDR3 is TGTGCCAGCAGGCCTATACTGGGCACTGAAGCTTTCTTT. Amino acids: CASRPILGTEAFF.